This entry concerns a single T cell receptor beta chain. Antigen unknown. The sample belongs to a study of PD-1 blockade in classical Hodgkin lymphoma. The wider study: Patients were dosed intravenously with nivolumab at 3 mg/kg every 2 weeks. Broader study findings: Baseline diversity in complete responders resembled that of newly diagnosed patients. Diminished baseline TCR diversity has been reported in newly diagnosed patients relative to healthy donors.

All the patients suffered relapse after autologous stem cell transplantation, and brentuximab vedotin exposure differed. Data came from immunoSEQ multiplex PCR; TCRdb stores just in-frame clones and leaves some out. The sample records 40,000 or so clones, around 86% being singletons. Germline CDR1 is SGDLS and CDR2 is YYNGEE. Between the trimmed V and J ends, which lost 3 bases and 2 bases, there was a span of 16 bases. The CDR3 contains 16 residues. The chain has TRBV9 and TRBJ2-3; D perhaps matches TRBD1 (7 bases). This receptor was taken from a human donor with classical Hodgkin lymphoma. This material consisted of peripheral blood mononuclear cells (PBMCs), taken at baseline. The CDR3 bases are TGTGCCAGCAGCGCATCTTCAGGGGGGTACACAGATACGCAGTATTTT. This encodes CASSASSGGYTDTQYF.